The clone carrying this T cell receptor (beta chain) was found a few times. In the authors' methods: Estimation of nucleated cell counts was performed using reference gene primer amplification. Method: immunoSEQ multiplex PCR; TCRdb's copy keeps in-frame clones and lacks some. That table gives V, J and clone size, and the DNA gave D and trimming. The sample holds more than 200,000 clones; roughly 83% are singletons and the top ten take 2.5% to 3%. This specimen comes from a study of blood T cell repertoires in COVID-19. Study-wide context: The United States, Italy and Spain were the sources of the acute and convalescent COVID-19 samples. The analysed material was cDNA or gDNA that came from T cells, B-cell-depleted T cells, or PBMCs.

CDR3 size: 16 residues. V was cut by 5 bases and J by 0 bases, with 16 bases left in between. CDR1 is SGHVS, CDR2 FQNEAQ, per germline. The rearrangement links TRBV7-8 to TRBJ1-2, with unresolved D. The specimen sequenced was peripheral blood. This sequence originates from a woman aged 70-85 years with active or convalescent COVID-19. Written as DNA, the CDR3 is TGTGCCAGCAGCCCTTACCGACTCGGAACTAACTATGGCTACACCTTC. Its translation is CASSPYRLGTNYGYTF.